This TCR beta chain derives from a study of OX40 agonist ivuxolimab in advanced cancers. Looking at the study overall: Participants averaged 60 years of age (range roughly 23 to 90) and were roughly 83% male. The study's findings and limits: Compared with others, partial responders at 0.1-3.0 mg/kg displayed clonal expansion among the lowest. At 0.1 to 3.0 mg/kg, CD4+ and CD8+ blood T cells expanded clonally by week 6.

The length of the CDR3 is 16 residues. Looked up from germline, CDR1 is MDHEN and CDR2 is SYDVKM. Trimming took 6 bases from V and 7 from J, leaving 22 bases between them. Here immunoSEQ multiplex PCR was the method, and the copy in TCRdb shows in-frame clones only, minus some. This sample yields approximately 58,000 clones, of which 84% are seen a single time; roughly 4.4% belongs to the top ten. This clone is classed as medium-sized. Its target is unknown. The receptor's source is an adult with an advanced solid tumor such as melanoma, head and neck, liver or kidney cancer. The source material was CD4+ or CD8+ T cells sorted from blood, sampled in a trial of the OX40 agonist ivuxolimab. The chain couples TRBV28 to TRBJ1-5, with TRBD1 as a possible D gene (5 bases). The CDR3 sequence: CASSQNAPGVEQPQHF. CDR3 in DNA: TGTGCCAGCAGCCAAAACGCCCCGGGGGTGGAACAGCCCCAGCATTTT.